This T cell receptor beta chain was obtained from a study of vaccination and CD4 T cells after COVID-19. Study summary: Cells were stimulated with overlapping spike peptides from SARS-CoV-2, HCoV-NL63, HCoV-OC43 and HCoV-229E. In the control cultures, a CEFX pool, an HIV-1 Nef pool, or no peptide was supplied.

As for treatment: approximately 11-day PBMC culture with coronavirus spike peptide pools or control peptides (ViraFEST assay). V was shortened by 2 bases and J by 1 base, with 13 bases between the two germline ends. The CDR3 consists of 16 residues. Per germline, CDR1 MNHEY and CDR2 SVGAGI. This clonotype was seen more than once but under ten times. The antigen remains unidentified. Scientists ran DNA taken from cultured CD4+ T cells through the Oncomine TCR Beta short-read assay for sequencing. In TCRdb, the PCR reads were re-called with MiXCR into one record per CDR3 protein. Of some 9,300 distinct CDR3 sequences in the sample, around a quarter were seen once.

The chain employs TRBV6-5 and TRBJ2-3; D is unresolved. The sequences come from CD4+ T cells from blood, cultured in vitro, collected before SARS-CoV-2 vaccination. This clonotype was sampled from a human donor who received a COVID-19 vaccine. This CDR3 is CASSYRWNMGTDTQYF. The CDR3 DNA reads TGTGCCAGCAGTTACCGGTGGAATATGGGCACAGATACGCAGTATTTT.